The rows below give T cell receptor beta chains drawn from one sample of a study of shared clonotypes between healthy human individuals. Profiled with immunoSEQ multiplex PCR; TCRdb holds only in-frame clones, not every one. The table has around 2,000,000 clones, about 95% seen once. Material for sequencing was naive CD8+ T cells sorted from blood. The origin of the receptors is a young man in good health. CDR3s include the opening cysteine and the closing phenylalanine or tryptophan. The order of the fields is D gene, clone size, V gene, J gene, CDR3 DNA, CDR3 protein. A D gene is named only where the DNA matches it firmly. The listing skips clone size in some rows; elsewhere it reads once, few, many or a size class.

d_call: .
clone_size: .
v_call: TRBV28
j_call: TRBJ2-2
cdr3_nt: TGTGCCAGCAGCCTAGGGGTTTCAGCCGGGGAGCTGTTTTTT
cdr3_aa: CASSLGVSAGELFF

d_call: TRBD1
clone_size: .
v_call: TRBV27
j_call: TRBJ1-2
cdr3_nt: TGTGCCAGCAGTTTATTAGGGGTACAGGGGTCGGACGGCTACACCTTC
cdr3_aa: CASSLLGVQGSDGYTF

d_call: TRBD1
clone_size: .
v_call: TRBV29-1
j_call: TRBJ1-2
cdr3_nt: TGCAGCGTTGACAGACAGGGGTGGAATGGCTACACCTTC
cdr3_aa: CSVDRQGWNGYTF

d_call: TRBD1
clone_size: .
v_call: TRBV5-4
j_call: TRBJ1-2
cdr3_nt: TGTGCCAGCACACCGGAGTTGGGACAGGTTCGGATCAGGGATGGCTACACCTTC
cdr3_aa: CASTPELGQVRIRDGYTF

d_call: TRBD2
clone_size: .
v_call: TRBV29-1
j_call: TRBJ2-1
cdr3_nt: TGCAGCGTTGTCCCTGTACAGCGGGGGTACAATGAGCAGTTCTTC
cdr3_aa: CSVVPVQRGYNEQFF

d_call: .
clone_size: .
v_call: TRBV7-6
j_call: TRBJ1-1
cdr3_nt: TGTGCCAGCAGCTCTGACGGGAACACTGAAGCTTTCTTT
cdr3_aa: CASSSDGNTEAFF

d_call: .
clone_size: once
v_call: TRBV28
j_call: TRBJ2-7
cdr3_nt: TGTGCCAGCAGTTTAAAAGGGATCGCCCACGAGCAGTACTTC
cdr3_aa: CASSLKGIAHEQYF

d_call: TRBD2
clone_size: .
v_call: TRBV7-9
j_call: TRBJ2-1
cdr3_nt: TGTGCCAGCAGCTTATTAGGACTAGTTGGCAATGAGCAGTTCTTC
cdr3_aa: CASSLLGLVGNEQFF

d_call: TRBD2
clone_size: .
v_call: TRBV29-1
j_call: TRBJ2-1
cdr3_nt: TGCAGCGTTGAAGCGGGACTAATCTGCGATGAGCAGTTCTTC
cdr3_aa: CSVEAGLICDEQFF

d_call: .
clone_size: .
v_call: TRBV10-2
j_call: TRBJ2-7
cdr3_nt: TGCGCCAGCAGTGATTCAGGGCTAGCTTCCTACGAGCAGTACTTC
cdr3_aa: CASSDSGLASYEQYF

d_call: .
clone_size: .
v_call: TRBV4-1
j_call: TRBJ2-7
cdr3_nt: TGCGCCAGCAGCCTGGAGGTTACCTACGAGCAGTACTTC
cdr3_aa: CASSLEVTYEQYF